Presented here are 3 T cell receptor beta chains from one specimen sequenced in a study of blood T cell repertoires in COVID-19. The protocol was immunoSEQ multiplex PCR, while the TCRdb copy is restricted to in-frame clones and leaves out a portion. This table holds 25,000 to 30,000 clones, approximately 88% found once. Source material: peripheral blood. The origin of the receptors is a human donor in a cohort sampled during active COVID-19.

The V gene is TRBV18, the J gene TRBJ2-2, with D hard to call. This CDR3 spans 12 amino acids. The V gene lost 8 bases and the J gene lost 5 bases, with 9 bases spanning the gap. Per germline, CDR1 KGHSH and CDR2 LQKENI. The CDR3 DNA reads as TGTGCCAGCACCCCCCAGACCGGGGAGCTGTTTTTT. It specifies CASTPQTGELFF.

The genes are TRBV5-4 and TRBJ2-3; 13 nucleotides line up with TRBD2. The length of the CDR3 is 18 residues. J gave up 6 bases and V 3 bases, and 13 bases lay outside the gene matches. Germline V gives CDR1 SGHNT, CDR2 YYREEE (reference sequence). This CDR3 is CASSSGTSGTHLGDTQYF. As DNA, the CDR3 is TGTGCCAGCAGCTCCGGGACTAGCGGGACTCATTTGGGGGATACGCAGTATTTT.

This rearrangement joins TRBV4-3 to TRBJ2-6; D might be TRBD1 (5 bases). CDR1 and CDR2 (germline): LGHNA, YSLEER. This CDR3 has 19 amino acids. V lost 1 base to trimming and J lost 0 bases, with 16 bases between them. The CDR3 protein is CASSQVLTGVLSGANVLTF. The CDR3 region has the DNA TGCGCCAGCAGCCAAGTGTTAACAGGAGTACTCTCTGGGGCCAACGTCCTGACTTTC.